The 16 T cell receptor beta chains below were found in one sample sequenced in a study of T cells in Graves' hyperthyroidism and ophthalmopathy (dated by TCRdb to the late 2010s). The library was prepared using multiplex PCR. Sequencing instrument: Illumina HiSeq 2000. TCR beta CDR3 regions were amplified from RNA transcripts. A first-round RT-PCR of the TCR CDR3 used the HTBI primer set with the Qiagen OneStep RT-PCR kit. TCRdb's own reprocessing of the public reads used fastp at Q25 and MiXCR and kept productive beta chains. Every distinct CDR3 protein forms one entry, paired with its most common genes and DNA. The sample table shows more than 250,000 distinct CDR3 sequences, and around 15% are seen once. The top ten hold around 30% of the sample. Sequenced: blood. Receptor source: a woman between 50 and 59 years old with Graves' hyperthyroidism that later progressed to Graves' ophthalmopathy.

In this sample, this clonotype turned up many times. This chain connects TRBV5-1 to TRBJ2-5; a possible D gene is TRBD1 (6 bases). Trimming cost V 4 bases and J 13 bases, with 20 bases left between them. This CDR3 spans 13 amino acids. The germline CDR1 and CDR2 sequences are SGHRS and YFSETQ. The CDR3: CASSGGQPGTLYF. The DNA for the CDR3 is TGCGCCAGCAGCGGCGGACAGCCCGGGACACTGTACTTC.

This clonotype showed up many times. V is TRBV18 and J is TRBJ1-1; TRBD1 matches at 7 bases. From germline, CDR1 is KGHSH and CDR2 LQKENI. The CDR3 length is 14 residues. The V and J ends lost 3 bases and 4 bases, in that order; junction bases with no gene match: 5. The DNA of the CDR3 is TGTGCCAGCTCACCCCTCCCAGGGGGCACTGAAGCTTTCTTT. Translation: CASSPLPGGTEAFF.

The gene calls are TRBV24-1 and TRBJ1-1; 7 nucleotides line up with TRBD1. The CDR3 length is 11 residues. J gave up 12 bases and V 10 bases, and 10 bases lay outside the gene matches. Germline V gene lookup returns CDR1 KGHDR and CDR2 SFDVKD. CDR3 sequence: CATMGGRGTFF. CDR3 DNA sequence: TGTGCCACTATGGGAGGCAGGGGGACTTTCTTT.

The table lists this clonotype with many counts. The V gene is TRBV12-3 or TRBV12-4, the J gene TRBJ2-6; perhaps TRBD2 as D (5 bases). The CDR3 spans 15 residues. The V end was cut by 6 bases, the J end by 0 bases, with 9 bases between. Written as DNA, the CDR3 is TGTGCCAGCAGGCCGGCGGGCTCTGGGGCCAACGTCCTGACTTTC. Translating gives CASRPAGSGANVLTF.

This clonotype was seen more than once but under ten times. The chain recombines TRBV29-1 with TRBJ2-2; no clear D gene. Germline-derived CDR1 and CDR2 are SQVTM and ANQGSEA. Trimming pared 4 bases from V and 2 bases from J, leaving 11 bases between. The CDR3 has 14 residues. The CDR3 sequence: CSVGSAVNTGELFF. The CDR3, as DNA: TGCAGCGTTGGGTCGGCAGTAAACACCGGGGAGCTGTTTTTT.

The CDR3 reads CASSLGEGRYNEQFF. The CDR3 region has the DNA TGCGCCAGCAGCTTGGGGGAGGGTAGATACAATGAGCAGTTCTTC. The chain recombines TRBV5-1 with TRBJ2-1; TRBD2 matches at 7 bases. The germline V gene has CDR1 SGHRS and CDR2 YFSETQ. The CDR3 is 15 amino acids. The J segment lost 4 bases and the V segment lost 0 bases, leaving 4 bases of the junction unmatched.

In this sample, this clonotype turned up a few times. The chain joins TRBV20-1 to TRBJ2-2, with D possibly being TRBD1 or TRBD2 (5 bases each). CDR1 is DFQATT, CDR2 SNEGSKA, per germline (reference sequence). CDR3 length: 14 residues. Trimming took 6 bases from V and 5 from J, leaving 16 bases between them. This CDR3 is CSAGTPWETGELFF. CDR3 sequence (DNA): TGCAGTGCCGGGACCCCCTGGGAGACCGGGGAGCTGTTTTTT.

This clonotype was recorded at least ten times. The chain has TRBV5-1 and TRBJ2-7; D uncertain. This CDR3 has 12 residues. Germline values: CDR1 SGHRS, CDR2 YFSETQ. V was trimmed by 4 bases and J by 6 bases, leaving 11 bases between them. CDR3 nucleotide sequence: TGCGCCAGCAGCGTAGGGTTATCCGAGCAGTACTTC. Amino acid sequence: CASSVGLSEQYF.

In this sample, this clonotype turned up many times. V gene TRBV20-1 combines with J gene TRBJ2-2, with 9 bases identical to TRBD2. V was pared by 0 bases and J by 4 bases, with 21 bases of the junction left unmatched. CDR3 length equals 21 residues. Germline V lookup: CDR1 DFQATT, CDR2 SNEGSKA (reference sequence). The CDR3 region has the DNA TGCAGTGCTAGAGATAACTTCGGGTCAGGGACCCTAGCGGGATTCACCGGGGAGCTGTTTTTT. It encodes CSARDNFGSGTLAGFTGELFF.

The CDR3 DNA is TGTGCCAGCCAGGGGACGGTCCTAAAAGGTGAAAAACTGTTTTTT. Encoded protein: CASQGTVLKGEKLFF. J is TRBJ1-4 and V is TRBV6-1; D might be TRBD1 (6 bases). The V end lost 8 bases, the J end lost 7 bases, and 20 bases lay between the germline ends. The CDR3 contains 15 residues. Germline loops: CDR1 MNHNS, CDR2 SASEGT.

In its sample, this clonotype was seen many times. The CDR3, as DNA: TGTGCCAGTAGTAATCCCAGGGGGAACACTGAAGCTTTCTTT. Amino acids: CASSNPRGNTEAFF. The chain employs TRBV19 and TRBJ1-1; perhaps TRBD1 as D (6 bases). The V end lost 4 bases, the J end lost 1 base, and 10 bases lay between the germline ends. Per the germline V gene, CDR1 is LNHDA and CDR2 is SQIVND (reference sequence). This CDR3 contains 14 residues.

This clonotype came up many times. The chain links TRBV30 to TRBJ1-1, with D unclear. Between the trimmed V and J ends, which lost 1 base and 3 bases, there was a span of 9 bases. The CDR3 runs 13 residues. CDR1 GTSNPN and CDR2 SVGIG come from the germline V gene (reference sequence). The CDR3, as DNA: TGTGCCTGGAGTGCTGGCATAGACACTGAAGCTTTCTTT. Translating it yields CAWSAGIDTEAFF. Variable domain in full (rest from reference TRBV30 and TRBJ1-1): SQTIHQWPATLVQPVGSPLSLECTVEGTSNPNLYWYRQAAGRGLQLLFYSVGIGQISSEVPQNLSASRPQDRQFILSSKKLLLSDSGFYLCAWSAGIDTEAFFGQGTRLTVV.

Details on this clonotype: A clone one base away is much larger, so this may be a read error. This sequence joins TRBV6-2 or TRBV6-3 and TRBJ2-5; no clear D gene. The CDR3 loop spans 11 amino acids. Trimming stripped 2 bases from V and 4 bases from J, with 2 bases between. The germline V gene encodes CDR1 MNHEY and CDR2 SVGEGT. The CDR3 reads CASSYPETQYF. CDR3 nucleotide sequence: TGTGCCAGCAGTTACCCAGAGACCCAGTACTTC.

This clonotype was counted a few times. Mismatch with germline at one junction end may stem from a read error. The chain carries TRBV7-7 and TRBJ2-1; D assignment may be TRBD1 or TRBD2 (5 bases each). Per germline, CDR1 SSHAT and CDR2 FNYEAQ (reference sequence). This CDR3 region has 16 residues. CDR3 region: CASSLDPGPLDNEQFF. The CDR3 DNA sequence: TGTGCTAGCAGCTTGGATCCGGGACCACTGGACAATGAGCAGTTCTTC.

This clonotype was seen repeatedly, ten times or more. The rearrangement uses TRBV20-1 and TRBJ1-1; D may be TRBD1 (5 bases). Per germline, CDR1 DFQATT and CDR2 SNEGSKA (reference sequence). The CDR3 spans 14 residues. V gave up 1 base and J gave up 1 base, with 10 bases separating them. This CDR3 reads CSARVPRANTEAFF. DNA for the CDR3: TGCAGTGCTAGAGTACCCAGGGCGAACACTGAAGCTTTCTTT.

The V gene is TRBV10-3, the J gene TRBJ1-1; no definite D call. V was shortened by 8 bases and J by 2 bases, with 6 bases between the two germline ends. CDR1 is ENHRY and CDR2 is SYGVKD in the germline V gene. CDR3 length equals 11 residues. In DNA, the CDR3 is TGTGCCATCCGACTTAACACTGAAGCTTTCTTT. Translating it yields CAIRLNTEAFF.